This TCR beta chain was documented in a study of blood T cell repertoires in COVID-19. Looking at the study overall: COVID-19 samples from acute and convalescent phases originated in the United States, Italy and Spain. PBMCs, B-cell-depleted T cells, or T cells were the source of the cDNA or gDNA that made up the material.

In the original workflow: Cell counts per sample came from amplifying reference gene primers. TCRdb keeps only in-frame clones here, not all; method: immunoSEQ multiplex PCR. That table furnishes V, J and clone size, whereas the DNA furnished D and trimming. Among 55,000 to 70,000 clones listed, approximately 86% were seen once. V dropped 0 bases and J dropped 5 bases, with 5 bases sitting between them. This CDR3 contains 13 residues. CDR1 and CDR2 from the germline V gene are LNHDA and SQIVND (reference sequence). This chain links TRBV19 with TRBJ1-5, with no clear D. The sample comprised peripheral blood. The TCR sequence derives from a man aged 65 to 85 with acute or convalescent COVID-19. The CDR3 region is CASSIDRDQPQHF. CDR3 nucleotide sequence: TGTGCCAGTAGTATAGATCGGGATCAGCCCCAGCATTTT.